The clone carrying this T cell receptor beta chain was counted ten times or more. Antigen specificity is unknown. This sample stems from a study of T-cell reconstitution after alpha-beta-depleted transplantation in children. Study-level results: Reportedly, alpha-beta T cells present about two months post-transplant originated from several hundred expanded clones of graft origin.

Construction of the TCRbeta library involved unique molecular identifiers. A single record per CDR3 protein comes from TCRdb applying MiXCR to the PCR reads. This sample yields over 400,000 distinct CDR3 sequences, of which around two fifths are seen a single time; roughly a quarter belongs to the top ten. Germline V gives CDR1 SQVTM, CDR2 ANQGSEA. V lost 2 bases to trimming and J lost 3 bases, with 22 bases between them. The CDR3 has 17 residues. The origin of this receptor is a girl aged 2-10 years with aplastic anemia, due to receive a stem cell transplant. The sequencing used PBMCs, collected before TCRalphabeta/CD19-depleted stem cell transplant. The V gene is TRBV29-1, the J gene TRBJ1-1; tentative D call: TRBD1 (5 bases). CDR3 nucleotides: TGCAGCGTTGAAACCCGGGTTGGAGCCAGGGAGGACACTGAAGCTTTCTTT. Translated: CSVETRVGAREDTEAFF.